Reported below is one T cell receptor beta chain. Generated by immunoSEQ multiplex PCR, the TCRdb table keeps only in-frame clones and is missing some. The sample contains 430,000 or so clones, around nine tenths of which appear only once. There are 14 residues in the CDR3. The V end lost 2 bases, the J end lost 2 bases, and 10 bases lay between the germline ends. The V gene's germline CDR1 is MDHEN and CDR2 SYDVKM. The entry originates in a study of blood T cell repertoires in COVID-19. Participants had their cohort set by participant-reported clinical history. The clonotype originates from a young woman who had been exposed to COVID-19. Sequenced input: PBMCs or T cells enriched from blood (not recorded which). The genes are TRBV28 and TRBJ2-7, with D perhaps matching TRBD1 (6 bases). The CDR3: CASSLAQGTYEQYF. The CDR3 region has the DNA TGTGCCAGCAGTTTAGCACAGGGCACCTACGAGCAGTACTTC.